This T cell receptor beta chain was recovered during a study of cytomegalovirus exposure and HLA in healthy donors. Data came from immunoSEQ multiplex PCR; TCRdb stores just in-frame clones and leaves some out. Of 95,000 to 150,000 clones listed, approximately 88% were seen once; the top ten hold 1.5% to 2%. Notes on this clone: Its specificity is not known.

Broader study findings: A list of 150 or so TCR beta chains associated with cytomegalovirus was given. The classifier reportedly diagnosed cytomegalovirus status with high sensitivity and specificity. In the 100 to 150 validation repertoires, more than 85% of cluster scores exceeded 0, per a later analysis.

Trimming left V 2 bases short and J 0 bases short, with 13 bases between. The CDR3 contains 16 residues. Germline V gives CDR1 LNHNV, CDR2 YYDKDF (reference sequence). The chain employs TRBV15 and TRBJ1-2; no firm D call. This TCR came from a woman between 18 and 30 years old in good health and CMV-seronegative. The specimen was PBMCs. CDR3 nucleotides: TGTGCCACCAGCAGAAAGAGCCTACCTTCTAACTATGGCTACACCTTC. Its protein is CATSRKSLPSNYGYTF.